The clone carrying this T cell receptor beta chain was observed a few times. What it binds is not known. The source of the sample is a study of early T cells in non-severe SARS-CoV-2 infection. Study background: Sequencing targeted bulk RNA from unsorted whole blood, leaving chains unpaired. Study outcomes and limitations: The VDJdb matching leaned toward anti-spike CD8 responses and overlooked private and CD4 specificities.

This CDR3 comprises 15 residues. Germline V gene lookup returns CDR1 MNHEY and CDR2 SMNVEV (reference sequence). Trimming at V came to 4 bases and at J to 0 bases, leaving 6 bases not matched to a gene. Unique molecular identifiers were added to individual cDNA molecules. One entry per CDR3 protein results from TCRdb running MiXCR on the 5' RACE reads. Here the sample spans 15,000 to 25,000 distinct CDR3 sequences, about 4% being singletons. The source of this sequence is an adult who was a healthcare worker with PCR-confirmed SARS-CoV-2 infection or an uninfected control (not recorded which). The sequencing sample was made of whole blood. V usage is TRBV27 and J usage is TRBJ2-7; 7 bases line up with TRBD1. The DNA for the CDR3 is TGTGCCAGCAGTTCCTGGGACAGCAGCTCCTACGAGCAGTACTTC. Translated: CASSSWDSSSYEQYF.